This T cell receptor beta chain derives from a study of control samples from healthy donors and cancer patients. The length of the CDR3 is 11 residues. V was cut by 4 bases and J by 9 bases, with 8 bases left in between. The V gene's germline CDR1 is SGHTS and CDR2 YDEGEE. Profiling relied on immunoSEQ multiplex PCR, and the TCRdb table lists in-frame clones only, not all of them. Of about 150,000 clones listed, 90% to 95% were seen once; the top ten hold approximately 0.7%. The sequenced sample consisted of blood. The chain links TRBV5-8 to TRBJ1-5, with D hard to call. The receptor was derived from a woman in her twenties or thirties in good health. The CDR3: CASSPGPPQHF. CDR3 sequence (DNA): TGTGCCAGCAGCCCTGGTCCGCCCCAGCATTTT.